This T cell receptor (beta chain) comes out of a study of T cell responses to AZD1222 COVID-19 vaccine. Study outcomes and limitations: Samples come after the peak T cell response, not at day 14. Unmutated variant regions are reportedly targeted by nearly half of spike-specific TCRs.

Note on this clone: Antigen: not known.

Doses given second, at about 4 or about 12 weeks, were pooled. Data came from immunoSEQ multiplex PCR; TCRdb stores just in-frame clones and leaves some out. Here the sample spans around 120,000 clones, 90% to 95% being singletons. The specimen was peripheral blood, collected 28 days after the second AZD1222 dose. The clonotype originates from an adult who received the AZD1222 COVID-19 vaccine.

DNA of the CDR3: TGTGCCAGCACCACCCAGGGATCCCATAACTATGGCTACACCTTC. This sequence encodes CASTTQGSHNYGYTF. The V call is TRBV3-1 (or the pseudogene TRBV3-2), the J call TRBJ1-2; D might be TRBD1 (5 bases). The length of the CDR3 is 15 residues. Trimming took 7 bases from V and 1 from J, leaving 16 bases between them. CDR1 LGHDT and CDR2 YNNKEL come from the germline V gene (reference sequence).